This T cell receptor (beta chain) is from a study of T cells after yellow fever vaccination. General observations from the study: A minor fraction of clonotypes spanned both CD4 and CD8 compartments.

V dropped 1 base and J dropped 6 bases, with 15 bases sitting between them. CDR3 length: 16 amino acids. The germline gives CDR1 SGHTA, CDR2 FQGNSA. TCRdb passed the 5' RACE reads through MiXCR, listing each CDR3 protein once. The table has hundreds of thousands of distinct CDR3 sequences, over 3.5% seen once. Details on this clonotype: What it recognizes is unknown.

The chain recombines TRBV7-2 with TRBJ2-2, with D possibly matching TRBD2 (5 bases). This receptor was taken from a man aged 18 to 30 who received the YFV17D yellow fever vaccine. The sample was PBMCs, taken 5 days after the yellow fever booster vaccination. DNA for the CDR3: TGTGCCAGCAGCTTAGAGTTTAGGGCGAGGGCCGGGGAGCTGTTTTTT. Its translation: CASSLEFRARAGELFF.